This TCR beta chain is from a study of CXCR3-negative and CXCR3-positive naive CD8 T cells. Whole-study findings and limits: More hydrophobic TRB CDR3s occurred in CXCR3-positive than in CXCR3-negative naive cells. Memory CD8+ T cell repertoires were far less diverse than both naive subsets. Unlike memory cells, which differed, naive CXCR3-negative and CXCR3-positive cells had similar TRBV-TRBJ usage.

With respect to this clonotype: Its antigen is unidentified.

Every individual CD8+ T cell subset underwent sorting in triplicate at approximately 300,000 cells apiece. Cells that were CD45RO-CCR7+CD27+CD95- constituted naive CD8+ T cells. The libraries of TRB cDNA were prepared using 5' RACE with UMI labels. After re-calling the 5' RACE reads, TCRdb lists one entry per CDR3 protein, DNA absent. The listing contains about 150,000 distinct CDR3 sequences. The CDR3 extends over 14 amino acids. The germline gives CDR1 DFQATT, CDR2 SNEGSKA (reference sequence). The sequencing input was naive CXCR3+ CD8+ T cells from blood. Subset indicated: CD45RO-CCR7+CD27+CD95- naive CD8+ T cells expressing CXCR3 (TNR3+). This receptor was identified in a human donor in good health. Some clones in this sample may be carry-over from other donors' samples. This chain connects TRBV20-1 to TRBJ2-5; TCRdb outputs TRBD2, but without DNA this stays unchecked. CDR3 residues: CSASSGYLQETQYF.